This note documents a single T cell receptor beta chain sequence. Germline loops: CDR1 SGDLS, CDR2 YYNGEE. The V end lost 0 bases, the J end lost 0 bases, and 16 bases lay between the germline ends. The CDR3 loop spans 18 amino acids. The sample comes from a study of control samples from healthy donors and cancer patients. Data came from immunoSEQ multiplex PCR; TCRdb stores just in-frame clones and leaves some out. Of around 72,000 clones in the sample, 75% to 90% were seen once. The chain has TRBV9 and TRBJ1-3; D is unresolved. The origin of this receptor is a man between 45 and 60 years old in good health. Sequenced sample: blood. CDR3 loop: CASSVASVGSGSGNTIYF. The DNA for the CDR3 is TGTGCCAGCAGCGTAGCCTCGGTAGGGTCCGGCTCTGGAAACACCATATATTTT.